This entry features one T cell receptor beta chain sequence. The antigen is unknown. Researchers reported that TCR beta cDNA libraries carried unique molecular identifiers. MiXCR, run by TCRdb on the PCR reads, gives a single entry per CDR3 protein. Among about 800,000 distinct CDR3 sequences listed, 25% to 30% were seen once. The data were taken from a study of post-analysis software for immune sequencing data. Whole-study context: Some patients lacked subtype; others had relapsing-remitting, secondary progressive or progressive-relapsing disease.

Germline CDR1 reads LGHNA; CDR2 reads YSLEER. This CDR3 has 14 amino acids. The V gene lost 2 bases and the J gene lost 6 bases, with 11 bases spanning the gap. Whole-study findings and limits: Five TRBV segments, TRBV5-6, TRBV5-1 and TRBV20-1 among them, were found more frequent in patients than controls.

What was sequenced was blood. The clonotype comes from a girl aged 10 to 17 with multiple sclerosis. The chain couples TRBV4-3 to TRBJ2-1; D not resolved. The CDR3 region has the DNA TGCGCCAGCAGCCAATACCTAGGATCCAATGAGCAGTTCTTC. It yields the protein CASSQYLGSNEQFF.